This T cell receptor (beta chain) came from a study of blood T cell repertoires in COVID-19. In the study overall: In each case, the material was cDNA or gDNA derived from T cells, B-cell-depleted T cells, or PBMCs.

After removal of 4 bases from V and 1 base from J, the junction contained 5 bases not matched to a gene. Germline-derived CDR1 and CDR2 are SGHTA and FQGNSA. The CDR3 is 17 residues long. As handled by the study authors: Quantification of nucleated cells was approximated via reference gene primer amplification. Method: immunoSEQ multiplex PCR; TCRdb's copy keeps in-frame clones and lacks some. For V, J and clone size, that table is used; D and trimming come from the DNA. The sample has over 400,000 clones, 70% to 90% seen once. This TCR was recovered from a human donor in a cohort sampled during active COVID-19. This rearrangement joins TRBV7-2 to TRBJ2-3, with 13 bases that match TRBD2. The specimen sequenced was peripheral blood. CDR3 sequence reads: CASSSRLAGGGTDTQYF. In DNA, the CDR3 is TGTGCCAGCAGCTCAAGACTAGCGGGAGGAGGCACAGATACGCAGTATTTT.